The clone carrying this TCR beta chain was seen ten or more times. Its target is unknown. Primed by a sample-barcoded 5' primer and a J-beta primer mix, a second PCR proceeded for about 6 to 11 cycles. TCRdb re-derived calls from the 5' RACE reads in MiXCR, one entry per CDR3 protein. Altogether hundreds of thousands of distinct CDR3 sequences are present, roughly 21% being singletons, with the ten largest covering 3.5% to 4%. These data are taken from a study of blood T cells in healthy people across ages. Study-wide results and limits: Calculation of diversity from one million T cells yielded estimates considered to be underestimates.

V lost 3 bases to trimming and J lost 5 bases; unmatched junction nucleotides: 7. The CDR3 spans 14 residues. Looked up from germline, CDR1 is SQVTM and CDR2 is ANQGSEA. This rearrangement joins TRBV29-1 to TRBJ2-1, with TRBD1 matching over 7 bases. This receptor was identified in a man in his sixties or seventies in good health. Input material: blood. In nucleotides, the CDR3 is TGCAGCGTTGAGGGGACAGAAATCCACAATGAGCAGTTCTTC. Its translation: CSVEGTEIHNEQFF.